This TCR beta chain was captured by sequencing in a study of T cells in localized non-small cell lung cancer. Profiled with immunoSEQ multiplex PCR; TCRdb holds only in-frame clones, not every one. The sample lists about 15,000 clones, around 85% occurring once. The V gene lost 2 bases and the J gene lost 7 bases, with 9 bases spanning the gap. The CDR3 loop spans 12 amino acids. Germline-derived CDR1 and CDR2 are SEHNR and FQNEAQ (reference sequence). Turning to this clone: Its matching antigen is unknown.

Study outcomes and limitations: Since sequencing was restricted to only one region of the tumor, intratumor heterogeneity remains a possibility. With higher T cell density in blood came longer overall survival. Peak T cell clonality was found in uninvolved adjacent lung, exceeding tumor. In adjacent lung appeared a median around 54 of the top 100 tumor clones.

The sequence was obtained from a female donor over 55 with stage I squamous cell lung carcinoma. V and J are TRBV7-9 and TRBJ2-7, with a tentative D call TRBD2 (6 bases). Specimen: peripheral blood, collected before any cancer treatment. The DNA of the CDR3 is TGTGCCAGCAGCTTACTGGAGGGAGAGCAGTACTTC. It yields the protein CASSLLEGEQYF. The variable domain in full, completed from reference TRBV7-9 and TRBJ2-7, reads DTGVSQNPRHKITKRGQNVTFRCDPISEHNRLYWYRQTLGQGPEFLTYFQNEAQLEKSRLLSDRFSAERPKGSFSTLEIQRTEQGDSAMYLCASSLLEGEQYFGPGTRLTVT.